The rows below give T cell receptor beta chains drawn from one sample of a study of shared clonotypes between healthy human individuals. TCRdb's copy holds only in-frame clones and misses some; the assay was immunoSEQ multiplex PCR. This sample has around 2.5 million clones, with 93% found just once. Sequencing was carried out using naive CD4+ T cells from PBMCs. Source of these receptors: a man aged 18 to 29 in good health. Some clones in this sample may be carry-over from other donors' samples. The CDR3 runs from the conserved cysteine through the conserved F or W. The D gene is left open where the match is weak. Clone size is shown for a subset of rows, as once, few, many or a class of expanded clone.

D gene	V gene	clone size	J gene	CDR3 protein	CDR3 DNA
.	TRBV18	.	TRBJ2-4	CASSPLGVGKNIQYF	TGTGCCAGCTCACCGCTCGGGGTGGGCAAAAACATTCAGTACTTC
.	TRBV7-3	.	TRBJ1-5	CASSHPLWARGSSNQPQHF	TGTGCCAGCAGCCACCCGCTATGGGCTCGGGGGTCTAGCAATCAGCCCCAGCATTTT
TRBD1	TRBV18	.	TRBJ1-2	CASSSDRNYGYTF	TGTGCCAGCTCATCGGACAGGAACTATGGCTACACCTTC
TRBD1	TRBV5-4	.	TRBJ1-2	CASSFLTGDYGYTF	TGTGCCAGCAGCTTTCTGACAGGGGACTATGGCTACACCTTC
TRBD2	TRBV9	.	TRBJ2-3	CASSSTVEGSGRRDTQYF	TGTGCCAGCAGCTCAACTGTAGAGGGTAGCGGGAGGAGAGATACGCAGTATTTT
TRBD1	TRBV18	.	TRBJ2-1	CASSRTGGNEQFF	TGTGCCAGCTCCCGGACAGGGGGGAATGAGCAGTTCTTC
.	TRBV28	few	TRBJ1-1	CASSSPSDKDTEAFF	TGTGCCAGCAGTTCCCCTTCGGATAAGGACACTGAAGCTTTCTTT
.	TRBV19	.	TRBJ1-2	CASKQGVRSSHGYTF	TGTGCCAGTAAACAGGGAGTAAGGAGCTCCCATGGCTACACCTTC
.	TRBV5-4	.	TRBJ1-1	CASSTREGRGEAFF	TGTGCCAGCAGCACCAGGGAGGGCCGGGGTGAAGCTTTCTTT
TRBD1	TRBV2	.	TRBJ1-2	CASSVTGTGHVVYGYTF	TGTGCCAGCAGTGTGACCGGGACAGGGCACGTAGTCTATGGCTACACCTTC
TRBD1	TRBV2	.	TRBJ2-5	CASSWTGRYQETQYF	TGTGCCAGCAGTTGGACAGGCCGGTACCAAGAGACCCAGTACTTC
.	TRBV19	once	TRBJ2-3	CASKARGPSTDTQYF	TGTGCCAGTAAGGCGAGGGGACCTAGCACAGATACGCAGTATTTT
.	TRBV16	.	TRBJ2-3	CASSQYRDKTDTQYF	TGTGCCAGCAGCCAATACCGGGACAAGACAGATACGCAGTATTTT
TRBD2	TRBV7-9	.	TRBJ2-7	CASSQTSGSSYEQYF	TGTGCCAGCAGCCAAACTAGCGGGAGCAGCTACGAGCAGTACTTC
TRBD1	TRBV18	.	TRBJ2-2	CASSPFGQENTRELFF	TGTGCCAGCTCACCCTTCGGACAGGAGAACACCAGGGAGCTGTTTTTT
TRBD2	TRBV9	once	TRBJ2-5	CASSAGLAGGETQYF	TGTGCCAGCAGCGCCGGACTAGCGGGGGGGGAGACCCAGTACTTC
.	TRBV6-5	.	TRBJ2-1	CASSYVASSYNEQFF	TGTGCCAGCAGTTACGTCGCAAGCTCCTACAATGAGCAGTTCTTC
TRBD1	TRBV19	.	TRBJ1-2	CASSNHGQGSYGYTF	TGTGCCAGTAGTAACCACGGACAGGGGTCCTATGGCTACACCTTC
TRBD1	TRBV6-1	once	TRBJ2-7	CASRVGQGLPYEQYF	TGTGCCAGCAGAGTGGGACAGGGGCTTCCCTACGAGCAGTACTTC
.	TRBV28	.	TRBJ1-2	CASSLGGAGANYGYTF	TGTGCCAGCAGTTTAGGGGGGGCCGGCGCTAACTATGGCTACACCTTC
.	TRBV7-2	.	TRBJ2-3	CASSLEGHTQYF	TGTGCCAGCAGCTTAGAAGGACATACGCAGTATTTT
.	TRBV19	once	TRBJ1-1	CASSDGSPYTEAFF	TGTGCCAGTAGCGACGGATCTCCTTACACTGAAGCTTTCTTT
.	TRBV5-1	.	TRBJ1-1	CASSTGTGTEAFF	TGCGCCAGCAGCACCGGAACGGGGACTGAAGCTTTCTTT
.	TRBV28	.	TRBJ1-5	CASSPISGANSNQPQHF	TGTGCCAGCAGTCCGATCTCCGGGGCAAATAGCAATCAGCCCCAGCATTTT
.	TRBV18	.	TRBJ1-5	CASSLSANNQPQHF	TGTGCCAGCTCACTATCCGCCAACAATCAGCCCCAGCATTTT
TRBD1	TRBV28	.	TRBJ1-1	CASSSMDRRNTEAFF	TGTGCCAGCAGTTCCATGGACAGGCGGAACACTGAAGCTTTCTTT
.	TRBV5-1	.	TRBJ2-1	CASSLQGTYNEQFF	TGCGCCAGCAGCTTGCAGGGGACCTACAATGAGCAGTTCTTC
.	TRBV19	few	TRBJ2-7	CASSIKEKQYF	TGTGCCAGTAGTATAAAGGAGAAGCAGTACTTC
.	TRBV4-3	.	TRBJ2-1	CASSQSSYNEQFF	TGCGCCAGCAGCCAGAGCTCCTACAATGAGCAGTTCTTC
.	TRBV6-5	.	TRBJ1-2	CASSYSQDSYGYTF	TGTGCCAGCAGTTACTCCCAGGACAGCTATGGCTACACCTTC
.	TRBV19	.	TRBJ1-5	CASGINQPQHF	TGTGCCAGTGGAATCAATCAGCCCCAGCATTTT
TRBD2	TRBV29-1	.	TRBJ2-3	CSSKLGGRGDTQYF	TGCAGCTCCAAGCTGGGCGGGAGGGGAGATACGCAGTATTTT
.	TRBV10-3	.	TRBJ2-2	CAISEPGLNTGELFF	TGTGCCATCAGTGAGCCGGGACTGAACACCGGGGAGCTGTTTTTT
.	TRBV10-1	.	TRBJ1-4	CASRNGRATNEKLFF	TGCGCCAGCAGAAACGGCAGGGCAACTAATGAAAAACTGTTTTTT
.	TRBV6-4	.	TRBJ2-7	CASSDSPNRRIFGYF	TGTGCCAGCAGTGATAGTCCCAACAGAAGAATATTTGGGTACTTC
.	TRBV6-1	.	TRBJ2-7	CASRNTGPEQYF	TGTGCCAGCAGAAATACAGGGCCCGAGCAGTACTTC
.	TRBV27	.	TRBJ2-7	CASSLLGRRGGEQYF	TGTGCCAGCAGTTTATTGGGTCGAAGGGGCGGCGAGCAGTACTTC
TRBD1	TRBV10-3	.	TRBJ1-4	CAISSGTVATNEKLFF	TGTGCCATCAGTAGCGGGACAGTTGCAACTAATGAAAAACTGTTTTTT
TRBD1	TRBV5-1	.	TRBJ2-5	CASSTQGVQETQYF	TGCGCCAGCAGCACACAGGGGGTCCAAGAGACCCAGTACTTC
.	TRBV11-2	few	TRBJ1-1	CASSGRNTEAFF	TGTGCCAGCAGCGGCAGGAACACTGAAGCTTTCTTT
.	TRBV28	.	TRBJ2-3	CASSLPNSASSTDTQYF	TGTGCCAGCAGTTTACCGAATAGCGCCTCTAGCACAGATACGCAGTATTTT
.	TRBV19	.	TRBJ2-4	CASSRNLAGENIQYF	TGTGCCAGTAGTCGGAATCTTGCAGGGGAAAACATTCAGTACTTC
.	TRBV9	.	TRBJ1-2	CASSPFGSPNYGYTF	TGTGCCAGCAGCCCCTTTGGTTCCCCTAACTATGGCTACACCTTC